This entry lists 14 T cell receptor beta chains sequenced from one sample in a study of OX40 agonist ivuxolimab in advanced cancers. Method: immunoSEQ multiplex PCR; TCRdb's copy keeps in-frame clones and lacks some. The sample includes roughly 45,000 clones, roughly 85% of them seen just once. The starting material was CD4+ or CD8+ T cells sorted from blood, obtained in a trial of the OX40 agonist ivuxolimab. The receptor source for this set is an adult with an advanced solid tumor such as melanoma, head and neck, liver or kidney cancer.

The CDR3 nucleotides read TGTGCCAGCAGCCAAGGACTAGCGAACACCGGGGAGCTGTTTTTT. Amino acid sequence: CASSQGLANTGELFF. The rearrangement links TRBV4-2 to TRBJ2-2, with a tentative D call TRBD2 (6 bases). The ends were cut back, 1 base at V and 0 bases at J, with 6 bases in the middle. The CDR3 covers 15 residues. Per the germline V gene, CDR1 is LGHNA and CDR2 is YNFKEQ.

The V call is TRBV5-4, the J call TRBJ2-3; 8 nucleotides agree with TRBD2. V lost 0 bases to trimming and J lost 6 bases; unmatched junction nucleotides: 9. The CDR3 contains 16 residues. Germline V gene lookup returns CDR1 SGHNT and CDR2 YYREEE (reference sequence). The CDR3 spells CASSLGASGSWDTQYF. CDR3 coding DNA: TGTGCCAGCAGCTTGGGTGCTAGCGGGTCTTGGGATACGCAGTATTTT.

The chain employs TRBV29-1 and TRBJ2-2; D is unresolved. CDR1 is SQVTM and CDR2 is ANQGSEA in the germline V gene. V was shortened by 5 bases and J by 5 bases, with 9 bases between the two germline ends. This CDR3 region has 12 residues. CDR3 loop: CSVPGRTGELFF. CDR3 coding DNA: TGCAGCGTTCCTGGACGGACCGGGGAGCTGTTTTTT.

The rearrangement links TRBV29-1 to TRBJ2-2, with D unresolved. The CDR3 sequence is 14 residues long. Germline V gene lookup returns CDR1 SQVTM and CDR2 ANQGSEA. The V and J ends lost 4 bases and 1 base respectively, with 10 bases between them. The CDR3 coding sequence is TGCAGCGTTGGGCTAGGCAGGAACACCGGGGAGCTGTTTTTT. Amino acids: CSVGLGRNTGELFF.

The rearrangement links TRBV19 to TRBJ2-7; TRBD1 or TRBD2 may be the D gene (5 bases each). CDR1 is LNHDA and CDR2 is SQIVND in the germline V gene (reference sequence). V lost 5 bases and J lost 6, with 14 bases in between. CDR3 length: 13 residues. Here the CDR3 reads CASSAGTSLEQYF. In nucleotides, the CDR3 is TGTGCCAGTAGTGCCGGGACCTCCCTCGAGCAGTACTTC.

This chain links TRBV4-3 with TRBJ2-6; the D is unclear. Trimming pared 2 bases from V and 8 bases from J, leaving 7 bases between. The CDR3 is 13 residues long. Germline V gene sequence: CDR1 LGHNA, CDR2 YSLEER. In nucleotides, the CDR3 is TGCGCCAGCAGCCAACCCCCCTCCAACGTCCTGACTTTC. This codes for CASSQPPSNVLTF.

This clone was counted a single time. The rearrangement uses TRBV30 and TRBJ2-1; TRBD2 matches at 8 bases. Germline values: CDR1 GTSNPN, CDR2 SVGIG (reference sequence). Trimming removed 3 bases from V and 10 bases from J; junction bases left unmatched: 5. This CDR3 region has 12 residues. CDR3 nucleotide sequence: TGTGCCTGGAGGAGTAGCGGGGCGGAGCAGTTCTTC. It is translated as CAWRSSGAEQFF.

The chain has TRBV28 and TRBJ1-1; D may be TRBD1 (6 bases). Trimming stripped 7 bases from V and 6 bases from J, with 18 bases between. The CDR3 contains 14 residues. From germline, CDR1 is MDHEN and CDR2 SYDVKM. As DNA, the CDR3 is TGTGCCAGCATGTCGGGGGCTCACACACCTGAAGCTTTCTTT. This sequence encodes CASMSGAHTPEAFF.

The chain joins TRBV27 to TRBJ2-7; TRBD2 agrees at 10 bases. V trimming: 4 bases; J trimming: 1 base; junction bases outside the gene matches: 4. This CDR3 has 15 amino acids. The V gene's germline CDR1 is MNHEY and CDR2 SMNVEV (reference sequence). CDR3 sequence: CASSSSGGFSYEQYF. CDR3 sequence (DNA): TGTGCCAGCAGTTCTAGCGGGGGTTTTTCCTACGAGCAGTACTTC.

The V gene is TRBV9, the J gene TRBJ1-2; D unresolved. This CDR3 contains 14 residues. Germline assignment: CDR1 SGDLS and CDR2 YYNGEE. The germline V and J ends were trimmed by 0 bases and 1 base, with 7 bases remaining between them. The CDR3 coding sequence is TGTGCCAGCAGCGTAGGGGTTTTTAACTATGGCTACACCTTC. Protein product: CASSVGVFNYGYTF.

This rearrangement joins TRBV28 to TRBJ1-1; TRBD1 agrees at 9 bases. The CDR3 has 14 amino acids. CDR1 is MDHEN and CDR2 is SYDVKM in the germline V gene. Trimming at V came to 6 bases and at J to 7 bases, leaving 9 bases not matched to a gene. The CDR3 region is CASSFQQGAGEAFF. For the CDR3, the DNA is TGTGCCAGCAGCTTTCAACAGGGGGCGGGTGAAGCTTTCTTT. Looking up the rest from reference TRBV28 and TRBJ1-1 gives the full variable domain: DVKVTQSSRYLVKRTGEKVFLECVQDMDHENMFWYRQDPGLGLRLIYFSYDVKMKEKGDIPEGYSVSREKKERFSLILESASTNQTSMYLCASSFQQGAGEAFFGQGTRLTVV.

V usage is TRBV30 and J usage is TRBJ1-4, with D maybe TRBD1 (5 bases). Trimming took off 1 base at V and 8 bases at J, with 8 bases between the two ends. The CDR3 is 12 amino acids. The germline V gene encodes CDR1 GTSNPN and CDR2 SVGIG (reference sequence). CDR3 protein: CAWSGGSEKLFF. The DNA of the CDR3 is TGTGCCTGGAGTGGGGGCTCCGAAAAACTGTTTTTT.

This sequence joins TRBV7-9 and TRBJ2-5, with a tentative D call TRBD1 (6 bases). CDR1 SEHNR and CDR2 FQNEAQ come from the germline V gene (reference sequence). The CDR3 length is 15 residues. V lost 5 bases, J lost 4 bases, and 17 bases lay in between. The CDR3, as DNA: TGTGCCAGCAGCCCAGGGGACCCTGGGGGAGAGACCCAGTACTTC. Translating it yields CASSPGDPGGETQYF. The full variable domain, completed using reference TRBV7-9 and TRBJ2-5, is DTGVSQNPRHKITKRGQNVTFRCDPISEHNRLYWYRQTLGQGPEFLTYFQNEAQLEKSRLLSDRFSAERPKGSFSTLEIQRTEQGDSAMYLCASSPGDPGGETQYFGPGTRLLVL.

This clone showed up just a few times. This chain joins TRBV10-2 and TRBJ1-5; no clear D gene. Germline V lookup: CDR1 WSHSY, CDR2 SAAADI. The V gene lost 8 bases and the J gene lost 2 bases, with 10 bases spanning the gap. The CDR3 consists of 13 residues. CDR3 sequence: CASSPEGNQPQHF. The CDR3 DNA sequence: TGCGCCAGCTCTCCTGAAGGCAATCAGCCCCAGCATTTT.